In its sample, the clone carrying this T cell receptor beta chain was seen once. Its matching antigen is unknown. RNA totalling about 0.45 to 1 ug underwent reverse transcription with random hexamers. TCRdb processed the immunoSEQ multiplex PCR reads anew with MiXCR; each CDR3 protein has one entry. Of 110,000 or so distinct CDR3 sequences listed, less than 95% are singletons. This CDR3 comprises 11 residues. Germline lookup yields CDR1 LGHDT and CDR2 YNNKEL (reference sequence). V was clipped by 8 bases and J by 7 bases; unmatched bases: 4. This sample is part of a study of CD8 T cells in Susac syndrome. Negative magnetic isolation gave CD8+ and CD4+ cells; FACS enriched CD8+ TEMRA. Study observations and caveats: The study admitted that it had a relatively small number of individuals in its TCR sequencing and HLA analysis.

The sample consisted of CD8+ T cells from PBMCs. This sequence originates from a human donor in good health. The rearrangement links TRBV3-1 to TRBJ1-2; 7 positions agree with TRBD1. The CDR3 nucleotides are TGTGCCAGCGGCCGACAGGGTGGCTACACCTTC. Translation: CASGRQGGYTF.